Listed below are T cell receptor beta chains from one sample, sequenced in a study of cytomegalovirus exposure and HLA in healthy donors. Produced via immunoSEQ multiplex PCR; TCRdb's table is partial and in-frame only. This table holds about 190,000 clones, about 69% found once. Material for sequencing was PBMCs. The receptor set was obtained from a man younger than 45 in good health and CMV-seropositive. Each CDR3 is given with its conserved first and last residue. A D gene is named only where the DNA matches it firmly. Clone size is shown for a subset of rows, as once, few, many or a class of expanded clone.

clone_size	v_call	d_call	j_call	cdr3_aa	cdr3_nt
NA	TRBV9	NA	TRBJ2-5	CASSPGLETQYF	TGTGCCAGCAGCCCGGGACTAGAGACCCAGTACTTC
NA	TRBV5-4	TRBD1	TRBJ1-2	CASSPGGQGSNYGYTF	TGTGCCAGCAGCCCGGGAGGACAGGGGTCAAACTATGGCTACACCTTC
NA	TRBV9	NA	TRBJ1-2	CASSARRDSVDGYTF	TGTGCCAGCAGCGCCCGCAGGGATTCCGTAGATGGCTACACCTTC
NA	TRBV6-6	NA	TRBJ1-4	CASSYQGAREKLFF	TGTGCCAGCAGTTACCAAGGGGCCCGCGAAAAACTGTTTTTT
NA	TRBV2	NA	TRBJ1-2	CASSDNGRGNGYTF	TGTGCCAGCAGTGACAATGGGCGGGGGAATGGCTACACCTTC
NA	TRBV9	TRBD2	TRBJ2-1	CASSVGGGTSEQFF	TGTGCCAGCAGCGTAGGCGGGGGGACCTCTGAGCAGTTCTTC
NA	TRBV19	NA	TRBJ1-5	CASLDPGLPHQPQHF	TGTGCCAGCCTCGATCCGGGACTCCCCCATCAGCCCCAGCATTTT
once	TRBV9	NA	TRBJ2-7	CASSPWDTAYEQYF	TGTGCCAGCAGCCCCTGGGACACTGCCTACGAGCAGTACTTC
NA	TRBV10-3	NA	TRBJ2-3	CAITTEDTQYF	TGTGCCATCACTACGGAGGATACGCAGTATTTT
NA	TRBV7-9	NA	TRBJ1-2	CASSLSGSSNYGYTF	TGTGCCAGCAGCCTAAGCGGGAGTTCTAACTATGGCTACACCTTC
NA	TRBV6-6	NA	TRBJ2-5	CASSSGVETQYF	TGTGCCAGCAGCTCGGGAGTCGAGACCCAGTACTTC
NA	TRBV6-6	NA	TRBJ2-1	CATQSTELYNEQFF	TGTGCCACCCAGTCGACAGAATTGTACAATGAGCAGTTCTTC
NA	TRBV7-8	TRBD1	TRBJ2-7	CASSLSWDRNEQYF	TGTGCCAGCAGCTTATCATGGGACAGGAACGAGCAGTACTTC
NA	TRBV5-1	TRBD1	TRBJ2-5	CASSLGQEQETQYF	TGCGCCAGCAGCCTTGGACAGGAGCAAGAGACCCAGTACTTC
NA	TRBV28	TRBD1	TRBJ2-2	CASRIGTGGSGELFF	TGTGCCAGCAGAATCGGGACAGGTGGTTCCGGGGAGCTGTTTTTT
NA	TRBV5-1	TRBD2	TRBJ2-1	CASSKGGGSYNEQFF	TGCGCCAGCAGCAAGGGCGGGGGGTCCTACAATGAGCAGTTCTTC
NA	TRBV19	NA	TRBJ2-3	CASTRREGADTQYF	TGTGCCAGTACCCGGCGGGAAGGGGCAGATACGCAGTATTTT
NA	TRBV28	NA	TRBJ1-2	CASSLLVGGYGYTF	TGTGCCAGCAGTTTATTAGTGGGAGGGTATGGCTACACCTTC
NA	TRBV14	NA	TRBJ2-1	CASSQARWTRGSEYNEQFF	TGTGCCAGCAGCCAAGCGCGATGGACAAGGGGTTCTGAGTACAATGAGCAGTTCTTC
few	TRBV5-8	NA	TRBJ1-2	CASSWTQAYGYTF	TGTGCCAGCAGCTGGACACAGGCATATGGCTACACCTTC
NA	TRBV5-1	TRBD2	TRBJ2-1	CASSLIQRGGNEQFF	TGCGCCAGCAGCTTGATACAGCGGGGGGGCAATGAGCAGTTCTTC
NA	TRBV14	NA	TRBJ1-3	CASSRMQVGSGNTIYF	TGTGCCAGCAGCCGAATGCAGGTGGGCTCTGGAAACACCATATATTTT
NA	TRBV6-5	NA	TRBJ2-7	CASSSTGLSSYEQYF	TGTGCCAGCAGTTCGACAGGCTTGAGCTCCTACGAGCAGTACTTC
once	TRBV5-4	TRBD2	TRBJ2-5	CASSSGGAKETQYF	TGTGCCAGCAGCTCGGGGGGGGCAAAAGAGACCCAGTACTTC
NA	TRBV2	NA	TRBJ1-2	CASSDGVGYTF	TGTGCCAGCAGTGACGGGGTTGGCTACACCTTC
few	TRBV10-2	TRBD1	TRBJ2-5	CASRRLTGVRETQYF	TGCGCCAGCAGGCGACTAACAGGGGTCCGGGAGACCCAGTACTTC
NA	TRBV7-3	NA	TRBJ2-3	CASSPLTSTDTQYF	TGTGCCAGCAGCCCGTTGACTAGCACAGATACGCAGTATTTT
NA	TRBV6-1	NA	TRBJ1-1	CATTSGHSNTEAFF	TGTGCCACCACTTCGGGACACTCGAACACTGAAGCTTTCTTT
NA	TRBV19	NA	TRBJ2-1	CASSYSGNNNEQFF	TGTGCCAGTAGTTACAGCGGAAACAACAATGAGCAGTTCTTC
NA	TRBV7-2	NA	TRBJ1-1	CASRIMNTEAFF	TGTGCCAGCAGAATAATGAACACTGAAGCTTTCTTT
NA	TRBV5-4	TRBD2	TRBJ2-7	CASSSVAGASYEQYF	TGTGCCAGCAGCTCGGTAGCGGGAGCCTCCTACGAGCAGTACTTC
NA	TRBV6-5	NA	TRBJ2-3	CASSYGVGRDTQYF	TGTGCCAGCAGTTATGGAGTCGGCCGGGATACGCAGTATTTT
NA	TRBV5-1	NA	TRBJ2-4	CASSQDRRVTKNIQYF	TGCGCCAGCAGCCAGGACAGGAGGGTGACCAAAAACATTCAGTACTTC
NA	TRBV5-4	TRBD1	TRBJ2-7	CASSLGDRAYDEQYF	TGTGCCAGCAGCTTGGGGGACAGGGCGTACGACGAGCAGTACTTC
NA	TRBV9	NA	TRBJ2-2	CASSVVGGGLASGELFF	TGTGCCAGCAGCGTAGTCGGGGGTGGGCTAGCGTCCGGGGAGCTGTTTTTT
NA	TRBV19	NA	TRBJ1-4	CASTRYNEKLFF	TGTGCCAGTACCAGGTATAATGAAAAACTGTTTTTT
NA	TRBV15	NA	TRBJ2-2	CATSRGYKNTGELFF	TGTGCCACCAGCAGAGGCTATAAGAACACCGGGGAGCTGTTTTTT
few	TRBV28	TRBD2	TRBJ2-3	CASSLSLSGRSTDTQYF	TGTGCCAGCAGTTTATCACTTAGCGGGAGAAGCACAGATACGCAGTATTTT
NA	TRBV27	NA	TRBJ1-1	CASSTRGGMNTEAFF	TGTGCCAGCAGTACCCGGGGAGGTATGAACACTGAAGCTTTCTTT
few	TRBV2	TRBD1	TRBJ2-6	CAGRQGNGANVLTF	TGTGCCGGTCGACAGGGAAATGGGGCCAACGTCCTGACTTTC
NA	TRBV4-3	TRBD2	TRBJ2-7	CASSQIASGVYEQYF	TGCGCCAGCAGCCAAATCGCTAGCGGGGTCTACGAGCAGTACTTC
once	TRBV13	NA	TRBJ2-4	CASSFGGYVAKNIQYF	TGTGCCAGCAGCTTTGGGGGCTATGTGGCCAAAAACATTCAGTACTTC
NA	TRBV7-2	TRBD1	TRBJ1-2	CASSSQGADDGYTF	TGTGCCAGCAGTTCCCAGGGGGCGGATGATGGCTACACCTTC